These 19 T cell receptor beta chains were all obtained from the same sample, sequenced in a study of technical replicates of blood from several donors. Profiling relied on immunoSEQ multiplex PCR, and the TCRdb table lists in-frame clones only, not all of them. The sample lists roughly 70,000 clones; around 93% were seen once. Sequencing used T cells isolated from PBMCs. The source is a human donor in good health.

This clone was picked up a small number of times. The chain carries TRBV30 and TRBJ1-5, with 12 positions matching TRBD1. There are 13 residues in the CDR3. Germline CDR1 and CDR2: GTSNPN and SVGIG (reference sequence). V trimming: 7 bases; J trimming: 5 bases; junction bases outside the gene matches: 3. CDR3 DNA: TGTGCCTCGGGACAGGGGGCTTATCAGCCCCAGCATTTT. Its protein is CASGQGAYQPQHF.

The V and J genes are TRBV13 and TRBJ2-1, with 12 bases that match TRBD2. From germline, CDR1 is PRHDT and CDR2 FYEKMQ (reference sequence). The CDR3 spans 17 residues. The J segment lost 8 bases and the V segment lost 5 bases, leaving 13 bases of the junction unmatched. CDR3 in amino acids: CASSGRLAGVEIDEQFF. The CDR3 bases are TGTGCCAGCAGCGGACGACTAGCGGGAGTAGAAATCGATGAGCAGTTCTTC.

The CDR3, as DNA: TGCGCCAGCAGCTCGGACAGGCACAATGAGCAGTTCTTC. Its translation is CASSSDRHNEQFF. The chain has TRBV5-1 and TRBJ2-1, with 7 bases aligning to TRBD1. The CDR3 length is 13 residues. The J segment lost 5 bases and the V segment lost 3 bases, leaving 2 bases of the junction unmatched. Germline CDR1 SGHRS, CDR2 YFSETQ.

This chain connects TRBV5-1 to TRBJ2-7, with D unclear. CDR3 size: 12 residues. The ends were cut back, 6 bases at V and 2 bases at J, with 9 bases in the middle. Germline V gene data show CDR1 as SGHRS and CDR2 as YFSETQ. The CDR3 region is CASMGTTYEQYF. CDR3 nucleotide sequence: TGCGCCAGCATGGGCACGACCTACGAGCAGTACTTC. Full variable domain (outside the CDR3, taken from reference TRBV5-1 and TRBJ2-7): KAGVTQTPRYLIKTRGQQVTLSCSPISGHRSVSWYQQTPGQGLQFLFEYFSETQRNKGNFPGRFSGRQFSNSRSEMNVSTLELGDSALYLCASMGTTYEQYFGPGTRLTVT.

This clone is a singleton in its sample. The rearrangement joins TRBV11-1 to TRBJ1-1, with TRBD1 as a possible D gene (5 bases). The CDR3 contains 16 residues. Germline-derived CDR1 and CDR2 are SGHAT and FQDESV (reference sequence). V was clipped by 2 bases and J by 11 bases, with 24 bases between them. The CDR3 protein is CASSLPIIQSREEAFF. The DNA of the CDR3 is TGTGCCAGCAGCTTACCCATTATTCAATCCAGGGAGGAGGCTTTCTTT.

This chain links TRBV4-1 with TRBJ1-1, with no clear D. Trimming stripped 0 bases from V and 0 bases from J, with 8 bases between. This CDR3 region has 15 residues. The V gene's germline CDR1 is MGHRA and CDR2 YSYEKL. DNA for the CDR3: TGCGCCAGCAGCCAAGAAGGAGTCATGAACACTGAAGCTTTCTTT. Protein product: CASSQEGVMNTEAFF.

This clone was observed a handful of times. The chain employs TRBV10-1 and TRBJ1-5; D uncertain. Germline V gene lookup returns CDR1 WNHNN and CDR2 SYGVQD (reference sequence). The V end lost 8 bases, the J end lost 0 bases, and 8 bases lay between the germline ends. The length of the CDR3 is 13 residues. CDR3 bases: TGCGCCAGCCAGGCGGGTAGCAATCAGCCCCAGCATTTT. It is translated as CASQAGSNQPQHF.

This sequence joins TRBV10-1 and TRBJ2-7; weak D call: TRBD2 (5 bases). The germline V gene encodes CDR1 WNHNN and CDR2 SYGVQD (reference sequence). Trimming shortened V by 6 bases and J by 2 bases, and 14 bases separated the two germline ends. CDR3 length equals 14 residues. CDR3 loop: CASSPAGRTYEQYF. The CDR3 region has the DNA TGCGCCAGCAGCCCCGCGGGCAGGACCTACGAGCAGTACTTC.

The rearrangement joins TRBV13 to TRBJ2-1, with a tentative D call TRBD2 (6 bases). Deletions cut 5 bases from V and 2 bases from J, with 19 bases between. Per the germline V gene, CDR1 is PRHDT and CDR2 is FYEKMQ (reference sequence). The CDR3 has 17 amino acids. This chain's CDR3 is CASSESLRSGPYNEQFF. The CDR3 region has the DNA TGTGCCAGCAGCGAATCCCTACGTAGCGGCCCCTACAATGAGCAGTTCTTC.

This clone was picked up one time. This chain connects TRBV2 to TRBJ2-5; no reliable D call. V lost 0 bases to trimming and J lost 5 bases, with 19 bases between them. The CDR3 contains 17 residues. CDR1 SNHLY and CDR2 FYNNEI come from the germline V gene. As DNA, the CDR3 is TGTGCCAGCAGTGAAGCCTTCATCGTGGGCTCCCACGAGACCCAGTACTTC. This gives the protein CASSEAFIVGSHETQYF.

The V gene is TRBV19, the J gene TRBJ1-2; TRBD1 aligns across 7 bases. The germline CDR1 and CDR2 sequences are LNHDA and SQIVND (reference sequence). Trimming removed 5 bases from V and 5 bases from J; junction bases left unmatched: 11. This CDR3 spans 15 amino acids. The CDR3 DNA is TGTGCCAGTAGTGCCGGACAGGTCCCCCTTTATGGCTACACCTTC. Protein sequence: CASSAGQVPLYGYTF.

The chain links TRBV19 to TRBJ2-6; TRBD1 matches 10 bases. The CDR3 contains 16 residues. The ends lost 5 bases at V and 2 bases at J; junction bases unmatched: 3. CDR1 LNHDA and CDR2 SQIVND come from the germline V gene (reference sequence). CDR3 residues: CASSGGQGAGANVLTF. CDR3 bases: TGTGCCAGTAGTGGAGGACAGGGGGCTGGGGCCAACGTCCTGACTTTC.

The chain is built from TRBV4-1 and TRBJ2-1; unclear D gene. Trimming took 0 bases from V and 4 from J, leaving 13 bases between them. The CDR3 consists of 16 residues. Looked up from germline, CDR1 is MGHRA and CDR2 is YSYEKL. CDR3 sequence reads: CASSQDWLEMYNEQFF. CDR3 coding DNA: TGCGCCAGCAGCCAAGATTGGCTAGAGATGTACAATGAGCAGTTCTTC.

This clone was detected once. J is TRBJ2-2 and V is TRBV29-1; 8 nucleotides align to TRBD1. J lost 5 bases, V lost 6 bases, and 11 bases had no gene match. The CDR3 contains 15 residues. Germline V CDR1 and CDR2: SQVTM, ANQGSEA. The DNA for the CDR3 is TGCAGCGTCGTAGGACAGGGTGCCGCTACCGGGGAGCTGTTTTTT. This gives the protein CSVVGQGAATGELFF.

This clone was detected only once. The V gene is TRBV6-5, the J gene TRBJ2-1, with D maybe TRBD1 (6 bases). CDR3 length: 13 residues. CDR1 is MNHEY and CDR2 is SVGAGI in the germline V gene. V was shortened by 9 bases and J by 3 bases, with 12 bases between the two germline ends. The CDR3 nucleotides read TGTGCCAGTAACCGGGACAACTACAATGAGCAGTTCTTC. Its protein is CASNRDNYNEQFF.

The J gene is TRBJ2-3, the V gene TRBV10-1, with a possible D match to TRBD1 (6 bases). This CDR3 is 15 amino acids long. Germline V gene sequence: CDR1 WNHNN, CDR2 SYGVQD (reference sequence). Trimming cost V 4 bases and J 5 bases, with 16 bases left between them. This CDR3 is CASSAPPEGGDTQYF. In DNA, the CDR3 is TGCGCCAGCAGTGCTCCTCCGGAAGGGGGAGATACGCAGTATTTT.

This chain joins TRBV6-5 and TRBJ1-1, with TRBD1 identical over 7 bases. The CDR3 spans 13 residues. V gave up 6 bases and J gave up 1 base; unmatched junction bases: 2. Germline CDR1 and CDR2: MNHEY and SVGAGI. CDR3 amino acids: CASSQGENTEAFF. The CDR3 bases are TGTGCCAGCAGCCAGGGGGAGAACACTGAAGCTTTCTTT.

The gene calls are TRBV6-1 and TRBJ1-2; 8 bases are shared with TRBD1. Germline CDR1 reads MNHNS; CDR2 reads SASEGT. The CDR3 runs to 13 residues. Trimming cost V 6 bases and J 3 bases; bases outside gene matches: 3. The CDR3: CASSTGQDYGYTF. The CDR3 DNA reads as TGTGCCAGCAGCACGGGACAGGACTATGGCTACACCTTC.

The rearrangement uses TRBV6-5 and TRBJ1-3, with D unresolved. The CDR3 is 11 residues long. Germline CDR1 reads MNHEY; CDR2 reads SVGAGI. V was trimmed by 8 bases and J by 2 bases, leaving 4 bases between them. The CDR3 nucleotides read TGTGCCAGCTGTACTGGAAACACCATATATTTT. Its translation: CASCTGNTIYF.